One and the same sample provided the 24 T cell receptor beta chains below, sequenced in a study of CD8+CD57+ T cells in acquired aplastic anemia. Patients chosen for sequencing had CD8+CD57+ cells that had expanded, as shown by flow cytometry. Profiling of TCR beta VDJ combinations and CDR3 sequences used genomic DNA as template. MiXCR, applied by TCRdb to the reads, yields one record per CDR3 protein. The sample lists approximately 150,000 distinct CDR3 sequences, more than 45% occurring once. The sequenced sample consisted of sorted CD4+, CD8+, or CD8+CD57+ T cells (not recorded which) from PBMCs. Receptor source: a human donor with aplastic anemia.

This chain connects TRBV29-1 to TRBJ2-1, with 8 bases fitting TRBD2. Trimming at V came to 6 bases and at J to 7 bases, leaving 11 bases not matched to a gene. Germline values: CDR1 SQVTM, CDR2 ANQGSEA. The CDR3 is 14 residues long. The CDR3 nucleotides are TGCAGCGTACAGCGGGGGCCCCTACGGAATGAGCAGTTCTTC. Amino acids: CSVQRGPLRNEQFF.

V gene TRBV11-2 combines with J gene TRBJ1-3; D ambiguous. V lost 3 bases to trimming and J lost 0 bases, with 12 bases between them. This CDR3 comprises 16 residues. The germline V gene has CDR1 SGHAT and CDR2 FQNNGV. In DNA form, the CDR3 reads TGTGCCAGCAGCTTGGAACGGAGCCACTCTGGAAACACCATATATTTT. This codes for CASSLERSHSGNTIYF.

This clonotype came up many times. The chain recombines TRBV15 with TRBJ2-7; possible D gene TRBD1, 6 bases. Between the trimmed V and J ends, which lost 1 base and 1 base, there was a span of 11 bases. Per the germline V gene, CDR1 is LNHNV and CDR2 is YYDKDF (reference sequence). This CDR3 comprises 15 residues. The CDR3, as DNA: TGTGCCACCAGCAGAGCGGGCGGACAGTCCTACGAGCAGTACTTC. It is translated as CATSRAGGQSYEQYF. The whole variable domain, filled in from reference TRBV15 and TRBJ2-7, reads DAMVIQNPRYQVTQFGKPVTLSCSQTLNHNVMYWYQQKSSQAPKLLFHYYDKDFNNEADTPDNFQSRRPNTSFCFLDIRSPGLGDTAMYLCATSRAGGQSYEQYFGPGTRLTVT.

The chain joins TRBV6-2 or TRBV6-3 to TRBJ2-7; either TRBD1 or TRBD2 may supply D (5 bases each). Trimming took 5 bases from V and 5 from J, leaving 13 bases between them. Germline CDR1 MNHEY, CDR2 SVGEGT. The CDR3 spans 13 residues. CDR3 coding DNA: TGTGCCAGCAGTCGACGGGACGTAGACGAGCAGTACGTC. Its translation: CASSRRDVDEQYV.

The chain carries TRBV5-6 and TRBJ2-5; D remains unclear. Germline CDR1 is SGHDT and CDR2 is YYEEEE. This CDR3 is 13 amino acids long. Trimming cost V 0 bases and J 3 bases, with 6 bases left between them. CDR3 nucleotide sequence: TGTGCCAGCAGCTTGGCGGCAGAAGAGACCCAGTACTTC. Translating gives CASSLAAEETQYF. Variable domain in full (rest from reference TRBV5-6 and TRBJ2-5): DAGVTQSPTHLIKTRGQQVTLRCSPKSGHDTVSWYQQALGQGPQFIFQYYEEEERQRGNFPDRFSGHQFPNYSSELNVNALLLGDSALYLCASSLAAEETQYFGPGTRLLVL.

This clonotype was recorded many times. The V and J genes are TRBV2 and TRBJ2-1; 7 bases are a match to TRBD1. From germline, CDR1 is SNHLY and CDR2 FYNNEI. This CDR3 region has 14 residues. V lost 5 bases and J lost 8; bases outside the gene matches: 9. CDR3 loop: CASSPRRDSHEQFF. CDR3 nucleotide sequence: TGTGCCAGCAGTCCCCGCCGGGACAGTCATGAGCAGTTCTTC.

At least ten counts were recorded for this clonotype. The genes are TRBV4-1 and TRBJ1-1; D call uncertain. Trimming left V 3 bases short and J 1 base short, with 9 bases between. From germline, CDR1 is MGHRA and CDR2 YSYEKL. The CDR3 is made up of 14 amino acids. In nucleotides, the CDR3 is TGCGCCAGCAGCCACGCCGGCCGGAACACTGAAGCTTTCTTT. Its protein product is CASSHAGRNTEAFF.

The chain recombines TRBV7-2 with TRBJ2-5; tentative D call: TRBD2 (6 bases). V shed 1 base and J shed 5 bases, with 14 bases lying between them. The CDR3 sequence is 15 residues long. The germline V gene has CDR1 SGHTA and CDR2 FQGNSA. The CDR3 DNA reads as TGTGCCAGCAGCTTAGAGTTAGGGAGGATGGAGACCCAGTACTTC. Translated, it gives CASSLELGRMETQYF.

This clonotype was counted at least ten times. This chain links TRBV9 with TRBJ2-5; D is ambiguous. Trimming shortened V by 4 bases and J by 4 bases, and 11 bases separated the two germline ends. CDR1 SGDLS and CDR2 YYNGEE come from the germline V gene. CDR3 length: 13 residues. The CDR3 DNA sequence: TGTGCCAGCAGCCAAACTTGGGGAGAGACCCAGTACTTC. Protein: CASSQTWGETQYF.

The chain has TRBV19 and TRBJ2-7; D might be TRBD1 (6 bases). The germline V gene has CDR1 LNHDA and CDR2 SQIVND (reference sequence). The V end was cut by 3 bases, the J end by 4 bases, with 13 bases between. The CDR3 length is 14 residues. CDR3 protein: CASSIGTLQYEQYF. Written as DNA, the CDR3 is TGTGCCAGTAGTATTGGGACACTCCAATACGAGCAGTACTTC.

The chain uses TRBV11-1 and TRBJ2-1, with D tentatively TRBD2 (5 bases). Germline V gene data show CDR1 as SGHAT and CDR2 as FQDESV (reference sequence). This CDR3 has 16 residues. Deletions cut 0 bases from V and 4 bases from J, with 13 bases between. As DNA, the CDR3 is TGTGCCAGCAGCTTAGCTTCCTTCGGGGTGTACAATGAGCAGTTCTTC. It codes for CASSLASFGVYNEQFF.

The CDR3 bases are TGTGCCATCAGTGACGGTTTAGGACAGGCCTACGAGCAGTACTTC. This codes for CAISDGLGQAYEQYF. V and J are TRBV10-3 and TRBJ2-7, with TRBD1 matching over 7 bases. This CDR3 is 15 amino acids long. V lost 3 bases and J lost 2; bases outside the gene matches: 7. In germline, CDR1 is ENHRY, CDR2 SYGVKD.

At least ten counts were recorded for this clonotype. The rearrangement uses TRBV2 and TRBJ1-5, with 10 bases lining up with TRBD1. Looked up from germline, CDR1 is SNHLY and CDR2 is FYNNEI. CDR3 size: 15 residues. Trimming at V came to 8 bases and at J to 8 bases, leaving 12 bases not matched to a gene. The CDR3 DNA is TGTGCCAGCTGCCGGGACAGGGGTGGGTTAGAGCCCCAGCATTTT. Amino acids: CASCRDRGGLEPQHF.

This clonotype was detected ten times or more. The J gene is TRBJ2-5, the V gene TRBV20-1, with D perhaps TRBD2 (6 bases). In germline, CDR1 is DFQATT, CDR2 SNEGSKA (reference sequence). V dropped 5 bases and J dropped 5 bases, with 15 bases sitting between them. The length of the CDR3 is 13 residues. CDR3 sequence (DNA): TGCAGTGCTTCCGCGGGGCCAGGGGAGACCCAGTACTTC. Its protein is CSASAGPGETQYF.

Turning to this clonotype: The junction differs from germline at one of its ends, possibly a read error. The rearrangement joins TRBV7-3 to TRBJ2-5; D is ambiguous. Germline V gene sequence: CDR1 SGHTA, CDR2 FQGTGA. The CDR3 loop spans 13 amino acids. The CDR3 protein is CTSSPHPQETQNF. The CDR3 nucleotides are TGTACCAGCAGCCCCCACCCCCAAGAGACCCAGAACTTC.

This clonotype occurred many times. This chain links TRBV6-1 with TRBJ1-3; D unresolved. Germline CDR1 is MNHNS and CDR2 is SASEGT. The CDR3 totals 15 residues. Deletions cut 6 bases from V and 4 bases from J, with 16 bases between. CDR3 sequence (DNA): TGTGCCAGCAGCCTAGGCGGACCGTCCGGAAACACCATATATTTT. Translation: CASSLGGPSGNTIYF.

A word on this clonotype: Given a much more abundant clone one base away, this may be a read error. Because it lacks the conserved phenylalanine or tryptophan at the end, this CDR3 is likely a read error. V usage is TRBV4-2 and J usage is TRBJ2-3; TRBD2 aligns across 9 bases. V was clipped by 4 bases and J by 6 bases; unmatched bases: 8. Germline CDR1 LGHNA, CDR2 YNFKEQ. The CDR3 runs to 15 residues. The CDR3 is CASSPNSGGVDTQYL. CDR3 in DNA: TGTGCCAGCAGCCCCAATAGCGGGGGTGTGGATACGCAGTATCTT.

This clonotype appeared many times. J is TRBJ2-1 and V is TRBV5-1; 9 bases fit TRBD2. There are 15 residues in the CDR3. Losses at the gene ends were 7 bases for V and 0 bases for J; bases not matched to a gene: 5. Germline V lookup: CDR1 SGHRS, CDR2 YFSETQ. CDR3 coding DNA: TGCGCCAGCTGGAATAGCGGGGGCTCCTACAATGAGCAGTTCTTC. It is translated as CASWNSGGSYNEQFF.

Comments on this clonotype: Possible read error: a much larger clone is one base away. The chain couples TRBV6-1 to TRBJ2-5; TRBD1 agrees at 9 bases. The CDR3 consists of 16 residues. The V gene's germline CDR1 is MNHNS and CDR2 SASEGT. The trim removed 4 bases at V and 5 bases at J, leaving 11 bases unmatched. In DNA, the CDR3 is TGTGCCAGCAGTGCAGGAGGGACAGGGTGGGTCGAGACCCAGTACTTC. As protein: CASSAGGTGWVETQYF.

This clonotype was counted ten times or more. The rearrangement uses TRBV20-1 and TRBJ2-5; D is ambiguous. V was clipped by 1 base and J by 5 bases, with 5 bases between them. Germline CDR1 reads DFQATT; CDR2 reads SNEGSKA (reference sequence). The CDR3 length is 11 residues. The CDR3 sequence is CSARVVETQYF. DNA for the CDR3: TGCAGTGCTAGAGTTGTGGAGACCCAGTACTTC.

This clonotype was counted a few times. The chain employs TRBV7-9 and TRBJ2-2; D call uncertain. CDR1 and CDR2 (germline): SEHNR, FQNEAQ (reference sequence). The CDR3 spans 10 residues. The germline V and J ends were trimmed by 5 bases and 8 bases, with 3 bases remaining between them. The CDR3 sequence: CASSRGELFF. The DNA for the CDR3 is TGTGCCAGCAGCCGAGGGGAGCTGTTTTTT.

This clonotype was detected many times. The chain uses TRBV9 and TRBJ2-3, with D possibly TRBD2 on 6 matching bases. Per germline, CDR1 SGDLS and CDR2 YYNGEE. Trimming removed 3 bases from V and 5 bases from J, with 22 bases in between. This CDR3 has 17 residues. CDR3 sequence: CASSADAAGTPRDTQYF. CDR3 nucleotide sequence: TGTGCCAGCAGCGCGGATGCCGCCGGGACTCCGAGAGATACGCAGTATTTT.

The chain joins TRBV7-9 to TRBJ1-2; no firm D call. The length of the CDR3 is 10 residues. CDR1 SEHNR and CDR2 FQNEAQ come from the germline V gene (reference sequence). The V gene lost 6 bases and the J gene lost 8 bases, with 7 bases spanning the gap. The DNA for the CDR3 is TGTGCCAGCAGTGAAATAGGCTACACCTTC. It codes for CASSEIGYTF.

There are many counts of this clonotype. The chain employs TRBV6-5 and TRBJ1-2; TRBD1 aligns across 8 bases. In germline, CDR1 is MNHEY, CDR2 SVGAGI. V trimming: 2 bases; J trimming: 8 bases; junction bases outside the gene matches: 10. The CDR3 contains 15 residues. The CDR3 loop reads CASSYARQGASGYTF. As DNA, the CDR3 is TGTGCCAGCAGTTACGCCCGCCAGGGGGCCTCGGGCTACACCTTC.